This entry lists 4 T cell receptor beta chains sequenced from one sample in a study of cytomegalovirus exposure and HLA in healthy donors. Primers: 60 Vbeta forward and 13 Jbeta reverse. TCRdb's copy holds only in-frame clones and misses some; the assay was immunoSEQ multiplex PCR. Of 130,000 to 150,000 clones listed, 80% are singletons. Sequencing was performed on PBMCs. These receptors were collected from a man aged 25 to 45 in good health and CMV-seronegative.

The CDR3 coding sequence is TGTGCCAGCAGTTCCTCAGACACCTCTTACTATGGCTACACCTTC. Protein product: CASSSSDTSYYGYTF. This chain connects TRBV6-5 to TRBJ1-2; the D is unclear. Trimming stripped 4 bases from V and 3 bases from J, with 15 bases between. The CDR3 runs 15 residues. Per the germline V gene, CDR1 is MNHEY and CDR2 is SVGAGI.

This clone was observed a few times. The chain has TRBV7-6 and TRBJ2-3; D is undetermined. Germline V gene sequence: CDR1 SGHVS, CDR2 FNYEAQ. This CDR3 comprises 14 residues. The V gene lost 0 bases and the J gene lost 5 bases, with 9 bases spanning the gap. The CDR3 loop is CASSLAPERDTQYF. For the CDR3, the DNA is TGTGCCAGCAGCTTAGCACCCGAGAGAGATACGCAGTATTTT.

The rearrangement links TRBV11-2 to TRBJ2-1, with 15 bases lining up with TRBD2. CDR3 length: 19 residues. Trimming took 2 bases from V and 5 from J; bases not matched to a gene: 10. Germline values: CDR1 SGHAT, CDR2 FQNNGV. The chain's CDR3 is CASSLRPPGLAGGNNEQFF. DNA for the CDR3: TGTGCCAGCAGCTTAAGGCCCCCAGGACTAGCGGGAGGGAACAATGAGCAGTTCTTC.

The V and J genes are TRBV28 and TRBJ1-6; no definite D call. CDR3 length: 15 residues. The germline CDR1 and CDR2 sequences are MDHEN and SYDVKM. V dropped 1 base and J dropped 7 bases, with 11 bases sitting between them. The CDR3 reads CASSLFAGGNSPLHF. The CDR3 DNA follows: TGTGCCAGCAGTTTATTCGCAGGTGGGAATTCACCCCTCCACTTT.